Listed below are T cell receptor beta chains from one sample, sequenced in a study of early T cells in non-severe SARS-CoV-2 infection. TCRdb re-derived calls from the 5' RACE reads in MiXCR, one entry per CDR3 protein. The sample yields around 66,000 distinct CDR3 sequences, more than 5.5% seen once. The sample in question was whole blood, obtained at baseline. The receptors stem from an adult who was a healthcare worker with PCR-confirmed SARS-CoV-2 infection or an uninfected control (not recorded which). Each CDR3 is given with its conserved first and last residue. A D gene is named only where the DNA matches it firmly. Where a row states a size, it is once, few, many or the class of an expanded clone; other rows omit it.

j_gene	abundance	v_gene	d_gene	CDR3nt	CDR3aa
TRBJ1-3	many	TRBV5-6	.	TGTGCCAGCAGCTCGATTGGTGGACAGCTCTCTGGAAACACCATATATTTT	CASSSIGGQLSGNTIYF
TRBJ2-7	.	TRBV4-2	.	TGTGCCAGCAGCCAAGATAGACTCAGCTACGAGCAGTACTTC	CASSQDRLSYEQYF
TRBJ2-7	many	TRBV20-1	.	TGCAGTGCTCGGGACGGCCCCGGGGAGCAGTACTTC	CSARDGPGEQYF
TRBJ1-1	many	TRBV7-9	.	TGTGCCAGCAGCTCCAAAGTGGGATATTCTGAAGCTTTCTTT	CASSSKVGYSEAFF
TRBJ2-1	few	TRBV9	.	TGTGCCAGCAGCCCCGGAGCTGACAATGAGCAGTTCTTC	CASSPGADNEQFF
TRBJ1-1	few	TRBV3-1	TRBD1	TGTGCCAGCAGCCAAGGACAGGGGGAGAAGGAAGCTTTCTTT	CASSQGQGEKEAFF
TRBJ1-1	few	TRBV5-6	.	TGTGCCAGCAGCTTAAGCAGGACTACTGAAGCTTTCTTT	CASSLSRTTEAFF
TRBJ2-1	.	TRBV15	.	TGTGCCACCAGCGAGGGGCCTGATTTGGGAAGCGACAATGAGCAGTTCTTC	CATSEGPDLGSDNEQFF
TRBJ1-1	.	TRBV5-1	TRBD1	TGCGCCAGCTCCACAGGGGCTACTGAAGCTTTCTTT	CASSTGATEAFF
TRBJ2-1	many	TRBV29-1	.	TGCAGCGTGGAGAGAAACAATGAGCAGTTCTTC	CSVERNNEQFF
TRBJ1-6	many	TRBV20-1	.	TGCAGTGCTCAAGACAGGATCTCCTATAATTCACCCCTCCACTTT	CSAQDRISYNSPLHF
TRBJ2-2	many	TRBV7-2	.	TGTGCCAGCAGCTATGGGTCGAACACCGGGGAGCTGTTTTTT	CASSYGSNTGELFF
TRBJ1-2	.	TRBV28	.	TGTGCCAGCAGCGGGGACCTCTATGGCTACACCTTC	CASSGDLYGYTF
TRBJ2-5	many	TRBV27	.	TGTGCCAGCAGGTTAAGCCCCTCTGCGGTGGCCCAGTACTTC	CASRLSPSAVAQYF
TRBJ2-1	few	TRBV29-1	TRBD2	TGCAGCGCCCAGGGGGGCAGCGGGGGGGTTGAGCAGTTCTTC	CSAQGGSGGVEQFF
TRBJ2-6	few	TRBV4-2	.	TGTGCCAGCAGCCAAGACCGCTGGGGGCAGGAAAGATCTGGGGCCAACGTCCTGACTTTC	CASSQDRWGQERSGANVLTF
TRBJ2-3	few	TRBV4-3	.	TGCGCCAGCAGCCAAGGAGGAGGGCGAGACTGGGATGATACGCAGTATTTT	CASSQGGGRDWDDTQYF
TRBJ1-2	many	TRBV7-2	.	TGTGCCAGCAGCCTAACTAACTATGGCTACACCTTC	CASSLTNYGYTF
TRBJ2-5	many	TRBV29-1	.	TGCAGCGGAGGGACACTCCAAGAGACCCAGTACTTC	CSGGTLQETQYF
TRBJ1-4	many	TRBV15	TRBD1	TGTGCCACCAGCAGAGATACCGGGACAGGCGGTGAAAAACTGTTTTTT	CATSRDTGTGGEKLFF
TRBJ1-1	many	TRBV7-9	.	TGTGCCACGGGAACGAGGGTGAACACTGAAGCTTTCTTT	CATGTRVNTEAFF
TRBJ2-5	many	TRBV29-1	TRBD2	TGCAGCGCCTCTAGCGGGGGTGGAGAGACCCAGTACTTC	CSASSGGGETQYF
TRBJ2-6	few	TRBV21-1	.	TGTGCCAGCAGCAAAAGGGCCACTGGGGCCAACGTCCTGACTTTC	CASSKRATGANVLTF
TRBJ1-4	few	TRBV18	.	TGTGCCAGCTCGACGCAGGGCGCAACTAATGAAAAACTGTTTTTT	CASSTQGATNEKLFF
TRBJ1-1	many	TRBV10-1	TRBD1	TGCGCCAGCAGTGATGGACAGGGGACGGTGGTTTTCTTT	CASSDGQGTVVFF
TRBJ1-1	many	TRBV7-9	.	TGTGCCAGCAGCTTATCGACGTCTGAAGCTTTCTTT	CASSLSTSEAFF
TRBJ2-1	few	TRBV6-6	TRBD2	TGTGCCAGCAGTTACCCGGTAGGGACTAGCGGGATCGGTGACAATGAGCAGTTCTTC	CASSYPVGTSGIGDNEQFF
TRBJ1-1	few	TRBV7-8	.	TGTGCCAGCAGCTTAGCCCCAGACACTGAAGCTTTCTTT	CASSLAPDTEAFF
TRBJ1-2	many	TRBV18	TRBD1	TGTGCCAGCTCTCAGGACAGGGCTGGCTACACCTTC	CASSQDRAGYTF
TRBJ2-2	few	TRBV5-1	TRBD1	TGCGCCAGCAGCTTCGGACAGGCGGCGAACACCGGGGAGCTGTTTTTT	CASSFGQAANTGELFF
TRBJ2-3	many	TRBV7-8	TRBD2	TGTGCCAGCGGATTTCTAGCGGGAGGGCAGTATTTT	CASGFLAGGQYF
TRBJ2-1	few	TRBV5-1	.	TGCGCCAGCAGTCCTTATCCACAGTACAATGAGCAGTTCTTC	CASSPYPQYNEQFF
TRBJ1-2	many	TRBV5-1	TRBD1	TGCGCCAGCAGCTTGTTGGGACAGGCGGGTGGCTACACCTTC	CASSLLGQAGGYTF
TRBJ1-1	many	TRBV5-1	.	TGCGCCAGCAGCTTGGGGGGCATTCGGAACACTGAAGCTTTCTTT	CASSLGGIRNTEAFF
TRBJ2-7	many	TRBV15	.	TGTGCCACCAGCAACCGAGACAGGGAGCAGTACTTC	CATSNRDREQYF
TRBJ1-1	many	TRBV19	.	TGTGCCAGTAGTGTTTCGAGGGTTCTGAACACTGAAGCTTTCTTT	CASSVSRVLNTEAFF
TRBJ2-1	many	TRBV20-1	TRBD1	TGCAGTGCTCGGCAGGGGGTCAATGAGCAGTTCTTC	CSARQGVNEQFF
TRBJ2-5	few	TRBV24-1	.	TGTGCCACCAGCAGGGGCGGGTTATACCAAGAGACCCAGTACTTC	CATSRGGLYQETQYF
TRBJ2-1	many	TRBV7-6	TRBD2	TGTGCCAGCAGCTTAGTCATGGGACTAGCGGGATTGTACAATGAGCAGTTCTTC	CASSLVMGLAGLYNEQFF
TRBJ2-5	.	TRBV28	TRBD2	TGTGCCAGCAGGGGCTCGGGAGGGCCGGTTCTCAAAGAGACCCAGTACTTC	CASRGSGGPVLKETQYF
TRBJ1-2	many	TRBV7-6	.	TGTCCCAGCAGCTTATCCCACTGCTATGGCTACACCTTC	CPSSLSHCYGYTF
TRBJ1-4	many	TRBV10-3	.	TGTGCCATCAGTGTATCCGGGGTGAATGAAAAACTGTTTTTT	CAISVSGVNEKLFF
TRBJ2-1	few	TRBV5-1	TRBD1	TGCGCCAGCAGCCAAGCGACAGGGGCCTACAATGAGCAGTTCTTC	CASSQATGAYNEQFF
TRBJ2-1	.	TRBV7-6	.	TGTGCCAGCTCGGACTCCCGCCTCAATGAGCAGTTCTTC	CASSDSRLNEQFF
TRBJ2-1	.	TRBV28	.	TGTGCCAGCAGTTTAGCATCGATCCATGAGCAGTTCTTC	CASSLASIHEQFF
TRBJ1-2	many	TRBV10-1	.	TGCGCCAGCAGTGCGACAGGAGATTATGGCTACACCTTC	CASSATGDYGYTF
TRBJ2-7	many	TRBV20-1	TRBD2	TGCAGTGCTAGCGCCCTATCGGCGGGAGTGAGGTACGAGCAGTACTTC	CSASALSAGVRYEQYF
TRBJ2-3	.	TRBV28	TRBD2	TGTGCCAGCACCCGACGAGCGGGGGGAAGCACAGATACGCAGTATTTT	CASTRRAGGSTDTQYF
TRBJ2-1	.	TRBV2	.	TGTGCCAGCCGCCGAGGAGGTAGCTCCTACAATGAGCAGTTCTTC	CASRRGGSSYNEQFF
TRBJ1-4	many	TRBV6-5	.	TGTGCCAGCAAGGACCCAAACTCTGAAAAACTGTTTTTT	CASKDPNSEKLFF
TRBJ2-1	few	TRBV7-3	.	TGTGCCAGCAGCTTAGGCGGGATGTCCTACAATGAGCAGTTCTTC	CASSLGGMSYNEQFF
TRBJ1-5	many	TRBV6-1	TRBD1	TGTGCCAGCAGTGAAGCGGGGACAGTTTATAGCAATCAGCCCCAGCATTTT	CASSEAGTVYSNQPQHF
TRBJ2-3	many	TRBV5-1	.	TGCGCCAGCAGCTCAGACGGAACTAGCACAGATACGCAGTATTTT	CASSSDGTSTDTQYF
TRBJ2-7	few	TRBV18	TRBD1	TGTGCCAGCTCTCGAGGACAGGGACGTTTCGACGAGCAGTACTTC	CASSRGQGRFDEQYF